Below, 5 T cell receptor beta chains from the same sample are listed, as sequenced in a study of beta chain features in type 1 diabetes. General study results and limits: Moderate yet significant TCRB CDR3 shortening was seen in Type 1 diabetes patients in all four CD4+ subsets.

Antigens of these TCRs are unknown. All of the isolated RNA was reverse transcribed, so expressed TCRB transcripts were sequenced. Here immunoSEQ multiplex PCR was the method, and the copy in TCRdb shows in-frame clones only, minus some. The profile shows 300,000 to 350,000 clones, approximately 13% of them singletons. The sequenced sample consisted of naive CD4+ T cells from blood. All receptors derive from a woman younger than 35 with type 1 diabetes.

V usage is TRBV21-1 and J usage is TRBJ2-4; the table's D call, TRBD1, was not checked against the DNA. TRBV21-1 is assigned pseudogene status. The CDR3 loop spans 16 amino acids. Here the CDR3 DNA reads TGTGCCAGCAGCAGGACAGGGGGCAAGACCAAAAACATTCAGTACTTC. Its translation is CASSRTGGKTKNIQYF.

The chain combines TRBV6-6 with TRBJ2-1, with TRBD1 matching 12 bases. J was trimmed by 9 bases and V by 2 bases; bases with no gene match: 5. This CDR3 has 15 residues. The germline V gene has CDR1 MNHNY and CDR2 SVGAGI (reference sequence). The CDR3 bases are TGTGCCAGCAGTTACGGCGGGACAGGGGGCGGTGAGCAGTTCTTC. The encoded protein is CASSYGGTGGGEQFF.

This clone was counted only a few times. The chain carries TRBV18 and TRBJ1-2; 7 bases match TRBD1. The CDR3 covers 13 residues. The V gene's germline CDR1 is KGHSH and CDR2 LQKENI. V lost 8 bases, J lost 6 bases, and 9 bases stayed unmatched. This chain's CDR3 is CASQVTGLDGYTF. The CDR3 nucleotides read TGTGCCAGCCAAGTGACAGGGCTGGATGGCTACACCTTC.

This clone has just a few counts. V usage is TRBV29-1 and J usage is TRBJ1-1; D not resolved. CDR3 length equals 14 residues. V lost 5 bases, J lost 1 base, and 14 bases lay in between. Germline assignment: CDR1 SQVTM and CDR2 ANQGSEA. CDR3 sequence reads: CSVHTTSKNTEAFF. In DNA, the CDR3 is TGCAGCGTTCACACCACTAGTAAGAACACTGAAGCTTTCTTT.

The V and J genes are TRBV18 and TRBJ1-2; 10 bases map to TRBD1. The V and J ends lost 3 bases and 7 bases, in that order; junction bases with no gene match: 11. CDR3 length: 16 amino acids. The germline CDR1 and CDR2 sequences are KGHSH and LQKENI. The CDR3, as DNA: TGTGCCAGCTCACCGCCCCTCGGGACAGGGGTGTTTGGCTACACCTTC. Protein product: CASSPPLGTGVFGYTF.